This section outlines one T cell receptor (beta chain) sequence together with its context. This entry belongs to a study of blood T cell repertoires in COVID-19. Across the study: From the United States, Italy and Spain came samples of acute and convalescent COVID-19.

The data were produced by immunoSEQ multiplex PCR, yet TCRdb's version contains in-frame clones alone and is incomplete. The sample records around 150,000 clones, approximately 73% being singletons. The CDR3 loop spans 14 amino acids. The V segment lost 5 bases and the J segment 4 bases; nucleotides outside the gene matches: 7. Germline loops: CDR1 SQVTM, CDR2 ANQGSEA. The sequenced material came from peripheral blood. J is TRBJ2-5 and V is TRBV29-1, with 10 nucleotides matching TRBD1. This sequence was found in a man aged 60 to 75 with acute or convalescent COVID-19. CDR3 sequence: CSVPGQGSRETQYF. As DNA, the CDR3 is TGCAGCGTTCCGGGACAGGGGAGTAGAGAGACCCAGTACTTC.